A selection of T cell receptor beta chains follows, all from one sample in a study of T-cell reconstitution after alpha-beta-depleted transplantation in children. TCRdb redid the calling of the PCR reads with MiXCR, one entry per CDR3 protein. The data contain a few hundred thousand distinct CDR3 sequences, 9.7% of them seen just once; the ten biggest clones take up around 5.1%. The sequenced sample was PBMCs from the stem cell graft donor, obtained from the stem cell graft. The source is a human donor who donated a stem cell graft to a child with SCID. The CDR3 runs from the conserved cysteine through the conserved F or W. The D gene is left open where the match is weak. A clone size is listed for some rows: how often the clone was seen (once, few, many), or a class if it is expanded.

clone_size: many
j_call: TRBJ2-1
d_call: TRBD1
v_call: TRBV5-1
cdr3_nt: TGCGCCAGCAGCTTGGGACAGGGGGCGGGCAATGAGCAGTTCTTC
cdr3_aa: CASSLGQGAGNEQFF

clone_size: many
j_call: TRBJ2-7
d_call: -
v_call: TRBV27
cdr3_nt: TGTGCCAGCAGTCCCCAGACAGGCCATCTCTCCTACGAGCAGTACTTC
cdr3_aa: CASSPQTGHLSYEQYF

clone_size: many
j_call: TRBJ2-7
d_call: TRBD2
v_call: TRBV20-1
cdr3_nt: TGCAGTGCTAGATCTACGACTAGCGGGGACTCCTACGAGCAGTACTTC
cdr3_aa: CSARSTTSGDSYEQYF

clone_size: many
j_call: TRBJ1-1
d_call: TRBD1
v_call: TRBV15
cdr3_nt: TGTGCCACCTCCCGACAGGGGTTTAACACTGAAGCTTTCTTT
cdr3_aa: CATSRQGFNTEAFF

clone_size: -
j_call: TRBJ1-2
d_call: -
v_call: TRBV5-1
cdr3_nt: TGCGCCAGCAGCTTCCAGGGACCCAACTATGGCTACACCTTC
cdr3_aa: CASSFQGPNYGYTF

clone_size: many
j_call: TRBJ2-1
d_call: TRBD2
v_call: TRBV6-5
cdr3_nt: TGTGCCAGCAGCCCTACTAGCGGGGGGTACAATGAGCAGTTCTTC
cdr3_aa: CASSPTSGGYNEQFF

clone_size: few
j_call: TRBJ1-2
d_call: -
v_call: TRBV24-1
cdr3_nt: TGTGCCACCAGTGACCGGCCAAATCGGGGCTACACCTTC
cdr3_aa: CATSDRPNRGYTF

clone_size: many
j_call: TRBJ2-1
d_call: TRBD2
v_call: TRBV20-1
cdr3_nt: TGCAGTGCCCTAAAGTGGGGGGGGAACGACAATGAGCAGTTCTTC
cdr3_aa: CSALKWGGNDNEQFF

clone_size: -
j_call: TRBJ1-3
d_call: -
v_call: TRBV12-3/TRBV12-4
cdr3_nt: TGTGCCAGCAGTTACGTCAGCTCTGGAAACACCATATATTTT
cdr3_aa: CASSYVSSGNTIYF

clone_size: many
j_call: TRBJ2-7
d_call: -
v_call: TRBV7-2
cdr3_nt: TGTGCCAGCAGCTATGGGCAGGGCCCCTACGAGCAGTACTTC
cdr3_aa: CASSYGQGPYEQYF

clone_size: many
j_call: TRBJ1-3
d_call: -
v_call: TRBV3-1
cdr3_nt: TGTGCCAGCAGCCGGGGGTCTGGGTCTGGAAACACCATATATTTT
cdr3_aa: CASSRGSGSGNTIYF

clone_size: many
j_call: TRBJ2-2
d_call: TRBD1
v_call: TRBV19
cdr3_nt: TGTGCCAGTAGCCTTAAAGGACAGGGGTCGAACACCGGGGAGCTGTTTTTT
cdr3_aa: CASSLKGQGSNTGELFF

clone_size: many
j_call: TRBJ1-6
d_call: TRBD1
v_call: TRBV5-1
cdr3_nt: TGCGCCAGCAGCCCCCGGGGGCGACAGGGCGATAATTCACCCCTCCACTTT
cdr3_aa: CASSPRGRQGDNSPLHF

clone_size: many
j_call: TRBJ1-1
d_call: -
v_call: TRBV11-2
cdr3_nt: TGTGCCAGCAGCTCCGTACGACAGGACCCGAACACTGAAGCTTTCTTT
cdr3_aa: CASSSVRQDPNTEAFF

clone_size: many
j_call: TRBJ1-6
d_call: -
v_call: TRBV6-5
cdr3_nt: TGTGCCAGCAGTTACGGTGGACGGGGAGCTTCACCCCTCCACTTT
cdr3_aa: CASSYGGRGASPLHF

clone_size: many
j_call: TRBJ2-7
d_call: -
v_call: TRBV7-8
cdr3_nt: TGTGCCAGCAGCTCCCAAATCGAGGGAGAGCAGTACTTC
cdr3_aa: CASSSQIEGEQYF

clone_size: many
j_call: TRBJ2-3
d_call: -
v_call: TRBV15
cdr3_nt: TGTGCCACCAGCAGAGATCTTTATACGGCTCCAGGGGGGACAGATACGCAGTATTTT
cdr3_aa: CATSRDLYTAPGGTDTQYF

clone_size: -
j_call: TRBJ2-3
d_call: -
v_call: TRBV5-1
cdr3_nt: TGCGCCAGCAGCTTGCCCTCTAGTCCCCTCTCAGATACGCCGTATTTT
cdr3_aa: CASSLPSSPLSDTPYF

clone_size: many
j_call: TRBJ2-2
d_call: -
v_call: TRBV6-5
cdr3_nt: TGTGCCAGCAGCCTACCTCGCGGGGAGCTGTTTTTT
cdr3_aa: CASSLPRGELFF